The 26 T cell receptor beta chains listed next were all sequenced from one sample in a study of blood T cell repertoires in COVID-19. Sequencing used immunoSEQ multiplex PCR; TCRdb keeps in-frame clones, though not all of them. The table records tens of thousands of clones, roughly 82% of them present only once. The sequencing sample was made of peripheral blood. The source of these receptors is a woman of 80 years or more with acute or convalescent COVID-19.

This chain connects TRBV19 to TRBJ2-7; 9 nucleotides match TRBD2. This CDR3 is built from 15 residues. Per germline, CDR1 LNHDA and CDR2 SQIVND (reference sequence). Trimming at V came to 5 bases and at J to 7 bases, leaving 12 bases not matched to a gene. The CDR3 spells CASSFSGSLKWEQYF. CDR3 nucleotide sequence: TGTGCCAGTAGTTTTAGCGGGAGTTTAAAATGGGAGCAGTACTTC. Together with reference TRBV19 and TRBJ2-7, the CDR3 gives the full variable domain: DGGITQSPKYLFRKEGQNVTLSCEQNLNHDAMYWYRQDPGQGLRLIYYSQIVNDFQKGDIAEGYSVSREKKESFPLTVTSAQKNPTAFYLCASSFSGSLKWEQYFGPGTRLTVT.

This clone is medium-sized. The CDR3 spells CASSLVYEAFF. CDR3 sequence (DNA): TGTGCCAGCAGCTTGGTTTATGAAGCTTTCTTT. The rearrangement links TRBV5-5 to TRBJ1-1; D not certain. This CDR3 has 11 amino acids. The V end lost 0 bases, the J end lost 7 bases, and 4 bases lay between the germline ends. CDR1 and CDR2 from the germline V gene are SGHKS and YYEKEE (reference sequence).

The V call is TRBV14, the J call TRBJ2-7; D possibly corresponds to TRBD1 (7 bases). The V end was cut by 0 bases, the J end by 7 bases, with 16 bases between. The CDR3 sequence is 15 residues long. In germline, CDR1 is SGHDN, CDR2 FVKESK. The CDR3, as DNA: TGTGCCAGCAGCCAAGATTCAGGGGGGCTACGGGAGCAGTACTTC. Amino acids: CASSQDSGGLREQYF. The variable domain in full, with the rest retrieved from reference TRBV14 and TRBJ2-7, is EAGVTQFPSHSVIEKGQTVTLRCDPISGHDNLYWYRRVMGKEIKFLLHFVKESKQDESGMPNNRFLAERTGGTYSTLKVQPAELEDSGVYFCASSQDSGGLREQYFGPGTRLTVT.

Here the CDR3 reads CASSSDDRPGGGGYTF. As DNA, the CDR3 is TGTGCCAGCAGCTCGGATGACAGGCCCGGGGGGGGTGGCTACACCTTC. The V gene is TRBV5-4, the J gene TRBJ1-2; perhaps TRBD1 as D (6 bases). CDR1 is SGHNT, CDR2 YYREEE, per germline (reference sequence). V was trimmed by 3 bases and J by 7 bases, leaving 22 bases between them. This CDR3 contains 16 residues.

The chain recombines TRBV9 with TRBJ1-3; D call uncertain. The germline V gene encodes CDR1 SGDLS and CDR2 YYNGEE. V lost 0 bases to trimming and J lost 3 bases, with 7 bases between them. This CDR3 contains 14 residues. The CDR3 is CASSVEPVGNTIYF. In DNA, the CDR3 is TGTGCCAGCAGCGTAGAGCCGGTTGGAAACACCATATATTTT.

This chain connects TRBV7-2 to TRBJ1-2, with 8 bases lining up with TRBD1. This CDR3 is 15 amino acids long. The germline V gene has CDR1 SGHTA and CDR2 FQGNSA. V was clipped by 4 bases and J by 5 bases; unmatched bases: 9. CDR3 coding DNA: TGTGCCAGCAGCTCCCGGGACAGGTTTGCTTATGGCTACACCTTC. Translated: CASSSRDRFAYGYTF.

V gene TRBV6-5 combines with J gene TRBJ1-2; the D gene is possibly TRBD1 (5 bases). Germline CDR1 MNHEY, CDR2 SVGAGI. V was cut by 6 bases and J by 4 bases, with 15 bases left in between. This CDR3 region has 14 residues. The CDR3 here is CASSPSDKGYGYTF. CDR3 in DNA: TGTGCCAGCAGCCCATCGGACAAGGGCTATGGCTACACCTTC.

This chain uses TRBV19 with TRBJ2-7; D gene unclear. Germline CDR1 reads LNHDA; CDR2 reads SQIVND (reference sequence). This CDR3 is 15 amino acids long. Between the trimmed V and J ends, which lost 3 bases and 6 bases, there was a span of 18 bases. CDR3 nucleotide sequence: TGTGCCAGTAGTATTAGTGCGGCTGCCCCGACCGAGCAGTACTTC. Translation: CASSISAAAPTEQYF.

The V gene is TRBV20-1, the J gene TRBJ1-1; D not resolved. Germline V gene sequence: CDR1 DFQATT, CDR2 SNEGSKA (reference sequence). The length of the CDR3 is 14 residues. Trimming removed 3 bases from V and 5 bases from J, with 16 bases in between. CDR3 DNA: TGCAGTGCTAGTTTTTTACGGGAAGGGACTGAAGCTTTCTTT. Residues: CSASFLREGTEAFF.

The CDR3 here is CASSLEGPRGQGTDEQFF. CDR3 nucleotide sequence: TGTGCCAGCAGCTTAGAGGGACCCAGGGGGCAGGGGACCGATGAGCAGTTCTTC. The chain carries TRBV11-2 and TRBJ2-1; 8 bases agree with TRBD1. Trimming cost V 0 bases and J 8 bases; bases outside gene matches: 15. Germline CDR1 is SGHAT and CDR2 is FQNNGV. The CDR3 length is 18 residues.

The rearrangement links TRBV30 to TRBJ1-2, with D unresolved. There are 13 residues in the CDR3. Germline CDR1 reads GTSNPN; CDR2 reads SVGIG (reference sequence). The V and J ends lost 0 bases and 6 bases respectively, with 11 bases between them. CDR3 loop: CAWSVSRGDGYTF. The CDR3 DNA reads TGTGCCTGGAGTGTATCCCGGGGAGATGGCTACACCTTC.

This clone has only a few counts. J is TRBJ1-2 and V is TRBV5-5; 8 bases match TRBD1. Germline trimming cut 4 bases from V and 4 bases from J; bases unmatched to any gene: 9. Germline CDR1 is SGHKS and CDR2 is YYEKEE (reference sequence). This CDR3 region has 15 residues. The CDR3 loop reads CASSTEGQARYGYTF. DNA of the CDR3: TGTGCCAGCAGCACGGAGGGACAGGCTCGCTATGGCTACACCTTC.

The rearrangement uses TRBV19 and TRBJ2-7; TRBD2 agrees at 12 bases. CDR3 size: 15 residues. The V gene end was trimmed by 6 bases and the J gene end by 3 bases; junction bases not matched to a gene: 6. Germline V gene sequence: CDR1 LNHDA, CDR2 SQIVND (reference sequence). For the CDR3, the DNA is TGTGCCAGTAGCTACGGACTAGCGGGGTACTACGAGCAGTACTTC. Its translation: CASSYGLAGYYEQYF.

This sequence joins TRBV15 and TRBJ1-2; D gene unclear. Trimming cost V 1 base and J 7 bases, with 16 bases left between them. Germline V gene lookup returns CDR1 LNHNV and CDR2 YYDKDF (reference sequence). The CDR3 sequence is 15 residues long. The CDR3, as DNA: TGTGCCACCAGCAGAGCCGCGGGAGGACTCGCTGGCTACACCTTC. This encodes CATSRAAGGLAGYTF.

The chain links TRBV5-1 to TRBJ1-5; D is ambiguous. The CDR3 sequence is 13 residues long. Germline CDR1 SGHRS, CDR2 YFSETQ. V gave up 4 bases and J gave up 7 bases, with 12 bases separating them. As DNA, the CDR3 is TGCGCCAGCAGCCCCGAGGGTGGGCAGCCCCAGCATTTT. Translated, it gives CASSPEGGQPQHF.

The gene calls are TRBV27 and TRBJ1-2, with TRBD1 as a possible D gene (6 bases). The germline V gene encodes CDR1 MNHEY and CDR2 SMNVEV (reference sequence). CDR3 length: 14 amino acids. V gave up 5 bases and J gave up 8 bases, with 18 bases separating them. This CDR3 reads CASSPDSTYEGYTF. The CDR3 DNA sequence: TGTGCCAGCAGTCCGGACAGCACATATGAGGGCTACACCTTC.

V and J are TRBV12-3 or TRBV12-4 and TRBJ2-7; 8 bases agree with TRBD1. The CDR3 consists of 13 residues. Unmatched junction bases numbered 6, after V lost 6 bases and J lost 5 bases. This chain's CDR3 is CASRSGGWDEQYF. CDR3 in DNA: TGTGCCAGCAGGTCAGGGGGCTGGGACGAGCAGTACTTC.

V gene TRBV20-1 combines with J gene TRBJ1-4, with D unresolved. Between the trimmed V and J ends, which lost 1 base and 11 bases, there was a span of 8 bases. Looked up from germline, CDR1 is DFQATT and CDR2 is SNEGSKA (reference sequence). The CDR3 totals 11 residues. The CDR3 sequence is CSARVFSKLFF. The CDR3 nucleotides read TGCAGTGCTAGAGTCTTCTCTAAACTGTTTTTT.

This chain uses TRBV19 with TRBJ2-7, with a possible D match to TRBD1 (5 bases). CDR3 size: 14 residues. V gave up 4 bases and J gave up 2 bases, with 12 bases separating them. In germline, CDR1 is LNHDA, CDR2 SQIVND (reference sequence). CDR3 nucleotide sequence: TGTGCCAGTAGTACCGGTACAGGACCCTACGAGCAGTACTTC. It yields the protein CASSTGTGPYEQYF.

The chain carries TRBV11-2 and TRBJ2-7; D might be TRBD2 (6 bases). V was pared by 5 bases and J by 7 bases, with 15 bases between. The germline gives CDR1 SGHAT, CDR2 FQNNGV. CDR3 length: 13 residues. CDR3 DNA sequence: TGTGCCAGCAGCGTGGGCAGGGCGGGGGAGCAGTACTTC. As protein: CASSVGRAGEQYF. Supplemented by reference TRBV11-2 and TRBJ2-7, the full variable domain reads EAGVAQSPRYKIIEKRQSVAFWCNPISGHATLYWYQQILGQGPKLLIQFQNNGVVDDSQLPKDRFSAERLKGVDSTLKIQPAKLEDSAVYLCASSVGRAGEQYFGPGTRLTVT.

This rearrangement joins TRBV6-2 or TRBV6-3 to TRBJ2-1; D unresolved. Deletions cut 2 bases from V and 3 bases from J, with 8 bases between. Germline V lookup: CDR1 MNHEY, CDR2 SVGEGT. CDR3 size: 14 residues. CDR3 residues: CASSYGQVYNEQFF. In nucleotides, the CDR3 is TGTGCCAGCAGTTACGGTCAGGTCTACAATGAGCAGTTCTTC.

The rearrangement uses TRBV28 and TRBJ1-1; D gene uncertain. Germline V CDR1 and CDR2: MDHEN, SYDVKM. V was clipped by 3 bases and J by 4 bases, with 15 bases between them. This CDR3 comprises 15 residues. The CDR3 DNA follows: TGTGCCAGCAGTTTGCCGCAGGATATTAGCACTGAAGCTTTCTTT. Protein sequence: CASSLPQDISTEAFF. Supplemented by reference TRBV28 and TRBJ1-1, the full variable domain reads DVKVTQSSRYLVKRTGEKVFLECVQDMDHENMFWYRQDPGLGLRLIYFSYDVKMKEKGDIPEGYSVSREKKERFSLILESASTNQTSMYLCASSLPQDISTEAFFGQGTRLTVV.

The gene calls are TRBV24-1 and TRBJ2-5, with D possibly being TRBD2 (6 bases). V was trimmed by 2 bases and J by 5 bases, leaving 20 bases between them. Germline-derived CDR1 and CDR2 are KGHDR and SFDVKD. The CDR3 is 17 amino acids. The CDR3 protein is CATSDSPLAFGGETQYF. Here the CDR3 DNA reads TGTGCCACCAGTGATTCGCCCCTAGCATTTGGGGGGGAGACCCAGTACTTC.

V usage is TRBV5-1 and J usage is TRBJ1-4, with D tentatively TRBD1 (6 bases). Trimming cost V 5 bases and J 4 bases, with 15 bases left between them. CDR1 SGHRS and CDR2 YFSETQ come from the germline V gene. This CDR3 has 15 residues. The chain's CDR3 is CASRGPQGYNEKLFF. Written as DNA, the CDR3 is TGCGCCAGCAGGGGTCCACAGGGATATAATGAAAAACTGTTTTTT.

The chain is built from TRBV19 and TRBJ2-1; TRBD2 matches 12 bases. J lost 8 bases, V lost 7 bases, and 9 bases had no gene match. The CDR3 is 15 residues long. CDR1 is LNHDA, CDR2 SQIVND, per germline (reference sequence). The CDR3 spells CASTFMASGRDEQFF. Here the CDR3 DNA reads TGTGCCAGTACCTTCATGGCTAGCGGGAGGGATGAGCAGTTCTTC.

In regard to this clone: Other DNA variants within this sample encode the same CDR3. The CDR3 sequence is CASSPRQGDGYTF. DNA for the CDR3: TGTGCCAGCTCACCACGACAGGGCGATGGCTACACCTTC. V usage is TRBV18 and J usage is TRBJ1-2; 7 bases match TRBD1. The ends lost 1 base at V and 6 bases at J; junction bases unmatched: 2. CDR1 is KGHSH and CDR2 is LQKENI in the germline V gene. The CDR3 loop spans 13 amino acids.